This is a list of T cell receptor beta chains from one sample in a study of blood T cell repertoires in COVID-19. Sequencing used immunoSEQ multiplex PCR; TCRdb keeps in-frame clones, though not all of them. This sample has approximately 230,000 clones, with approximately 89% found just once. Sequencing used peripheral blood. These receptors were taken from a woman aged 25 to 39 with COVID-19, enrolled during active disease. The CDR3 runs from the conserved cysteine through the conserved F or W. D genes are given only for firm matches. Clone size is given for some rows only: seen once, a few or many times, or a class if the clone is expanded.

V	size	J	D	CDR3	DNA
TRBV6-1	NA	TRBJ2-4	NA	CASSGAGPTLAKNIQYF	TGTGCCAGCAGTGGGGCAGGGCCCACTCTAGCCAAAAACATTCAGTACTTC
TRBV12-3/TRBV12-4	once	TRBJ2-7	NA	CASTPGRYVGYF	TGTGCCAGCACCCCAGGTCGCTATGTCGGGTACTTC
TRBV9	NA	TRBJ2-5	NA	CASSTPVRGGRETQYF	TGTGCCAGCAGCACCCCCGTAAGAGGGGGACGAGAGACCCAGTACTTC
TRBV7-8	NA	TRBJ2-2	NA	CASKGEGANTGELFF	TGTGCCAGCAAGGGGGAGGGGGCGAACACCGGGGAGCTGTTTTTT
TRBV5-1	NA	TRBJ2-3	TRBD2	CASSWTGTSDADTQYF	TGCGCCAGCAGCTGGACCGGGACTAGCGACGCGGATACGCAGTATTTT
TRBV6-2/TRBV6-3	NA	TRBJ2-5	NA	CASSRTGHPQETQYF	TGTGCCAGCAGTCGAACCGGACACCCCCAAGAGACCCAGTACTTC
TRBV3-1/TRBV3-2	once	TRBJ1-5	TRBD1	CASSGGQGIGNQPQHF	TGTGCCAGCAGCGGGGGACAGGGGATAGGGAATCAGCCCCAGCATTTT
TRBV11-2	NA	TRBJ2-5	NA	CASSLGVSRGQETQYF	TGTGCCAGCAGCTTAGGGGTGTCAAGGGGCCAAGAGACCCAGTACTTC
TRBV28	NA	TRBJ1-2	NA	CASSIRQSYGYTF	TGTGCCAGCAGTATCAGACAGTCCTATGGCTACACCTTC
TRBV5-8	NA	TRBJ2-3	TRBD1	CASSSGQGREDTQYF	TGTGCCAGCAGCTCAGGACAGGGAAGGGAAGATACGCAGTATTTT
TRBV11-2	once	TRBJ2-2	NA	CASSRSGGSGELFF	TGTGCCAGCAGCAGAAGTGGAGGGTCCGGGGAGCTGTTTTTT
TRBV10-2	once	TRBJ1-6	NA	CASSEPRFGDSPLHF	TGCGCCAGCAGTGAGCCTCGATTCGGGGATTCACCCCTCCACTTT
TRBV9	NA	TRBJ1-2	NA	CASSVAFFHGYTF	TGTGCCAGCAGCGTAGCCTTTTTCCATGGCTACACCTTC
TRBV6-2/TRBV6-3	NA	TRBJ2-7	TRBD1	CASSSPREDRRPHEQYF	TGTGCCAGCAGTTCGCCGCGTGAGGACAGGCGCCCCCACGAGCAGTACTTC
TRBV5-6	NA	TRBJ1-2	TRBD1	CASSPVLTGGSNYGYTF	TGTGCCAGCAGCCCAGTCCTGACAGGGGGCTCCAACTATGGCTACACCTTC
TRBV13	NA	TRBJ2-1	TRBD2	CASSLGGLAGSYEQFF	TGTGCCAGCAGCTTAGGGGGACTAGCGGGTTCGTATGAGCAGTTCTTC
TRBV7-2	NA	TRBJ2-1	TRBD2	CASSLGLAGDYNEQFF	TGTGCCAGCAGCTTAGGACTAGCGGGGGATTACAATGAGCAGTTCTTC
TRBV4-3	NA	TRBJ2-3	TRBD2	CASSQLAGASSTDTQYF	TGCGCCAGCAGCCAACTAGCGGGGGCATCTAGCACAGATACGCAGTATTTT
TRBV4-1	NA	TRBJ2-2	TRBD2	CASSPGSGTSGGAIGELFF	TGCGCCAGCAGCCCCGGATCCGGGACTAGCGGGGGGGCCATCGGGGAGCTGTTTTTT
TRBV9	NA	TRBJ2-5	NA	CASSVVGGETQYF	TGTGCCAGCAGCGTAGTGGGGGGAGAGACCCAGTACTTC
TRBV11-3	NA	TRBJ2-1	NA	CASSQRDTYNEQFF	TGTGCCAGCAGCCAGAGGGACACCTACAATGAGCAGTTCTTC
TRBV7-2	NA	TRBJ2-5	NA	CASSLVYRGSAGETQYF	TGTGCCAGCAGCTTAGTATATAGGGGGTCTGCCGGAGAGACCCAGTACTTC
TRBV28	NA	TRBJ1-2	NA	CASSPPTGIYGYTF	TGTGCCAGCAGTCCCCCGACAGGTATCTATGGCTACACCTTC
TRBV7-2	once	TRBJ2-1	NA	CASSLEGRSEQFF	TGTGCCAGCAGCTTAGAGGGGCGCAGTGAGCAGTTCTTC
TRBV5-1	NA	TRBJ1-5	NA	CASSYRGALGQPQHF	TGCGCCAGCAGCTACCGGGGGGCCTTGGGTCAGCCCCAGCATTTT
TRBV5-5	NA	TRBJ2-2	NA	CASSLTAGGGGRTTGELFF	TGTGCCAGCAGCCTAACCGCCGGGGGTGGAGGCCGGACGACCGGGGAGCTGTTTTTT
TRBV3-1/TRBV3-2	many	TRBJ2-1	NA	CASSQDDSSYNEQFF	TGTGCCAGCAGCCAGGATGACAGCTCCTACAATGAGCAGTTCTTC
TRBV6-5	NA	TRBJ1-1	NA	CASSYSIETEAFF	TGTGCCAGCAGTTACTCGATCGAGACTGAAGCTTTCTTT
TRBV9	once	TRBJ1-2	NA	CASSPSEGGGGGYTF	TGTGCCAGCAGCCCGTCGGAGGGCGGCGGCGGCGGCTACACCTTC
TRBV7-2	once	TRBJ1-3	NA	CASSKLDRGSSGNTIYF	TGTGCCAGCAGCAAACTTGACCGGGGGAGCTCTGGAAACACCATATATTTT
TRBV7-9	NA	TRBJ2-2	TRBD2	CASSLDRLAVPTGELFF	TGTGCCAGCAGCTTAGATAGGCTAGCGGTCCCCACCGGGGAGCTGTTTTTT
TRBV11-2	once	TRBJ1-1	TRBD1	CASSLGQGARGAEAFF	TGTGCCAGCAGCTTGGGACAGGGGGCGCGGGGCGCTGAAGCTTTCTTT
TRBV6-4	NA	TRBJ1-2	NA	CASSATQTNYGYTF	TGTGCCAGCAGTGCGACTCAGACTAACTATGGCTACACCTTC
TRBV24-1	few	TRBJ2-5	TRBD1	CATSGWTGRGETQYF	TGTGCCACCAGTGGTTGGACAGGGAGAGGAGAGACCCAGTACTTC
TRBV27	NA	TRBJ1-1	TRBD1	CASSLGTGWTEAFF	TGTGCCAGCAGTCTCGGGACAGGGTGGACTGAAGCTTTCTTT
TRBV19	NA	TRBJ1-2	TRBD1	CASSPRDRVNYGYTF	TGTGCCAGTAGTCCCCGAGACAGGGTGAACTATGGCTACACCTTC
TRBV9	NA	TRBJ1-1	TRBD1	CASSPGGRMNTEAFF	TGTGCCAGCAGCCCAGGGGGCAGGATGAACACTGAAGCTTTCTTT
TRBV6-5	once	TRBJ1-1	NA	CASSKGQNTEAFF	TGTGCCAGCAGCAAGGGACAGAACACTGAAGCTTTCTTT
TRBV19	NA	TRBJ1-4	NA	CASSRPREGTNEKLFF	TGTGCCAGTAGTCGCCCCCGGGAGGGCACTAATGAAAAACTGTTTTTT